This TCR beta chain originates from a study of blood T cell repertoires in COVID-19 (dated by TCRdb to the early 2020s). Regarding the complete study: Samples from collaborators originated in the United States, Italy and Spain and spanned both the acute and convalescent phases of COVID-19. The material from the prospective study consisted of cDNA or gDNA derived from T cells, B-cell-depleted T cells, or PBMCs. The repertoires were made available in a free public database intended to serve as a resource for research on the immune response to SARS-CoV-2. Deeply sampled blood TCRbeta repertoires from subjects exposed to, actively infected with, or recovered from COVID-19 were included in the dataset. A de-identified subject ID, COVID-19 status, age in years and sex were almost always included in the sample metadata. Samples were obtained from the ongoing ImmuneRACE study (first 160 participants) and from roughly 1,300 subjects provided by 6 global collaborators. Where available, HLA class I and class II types were obtained from metadata supplied by the sample provider rather than from assay-based typing. What the research found in general, with its limitations: The amount of clinical and demographic metadata varied by source and participant and was provided uncurated.

TCRbeta CDR3 regions were amplified from genomic DNA using the immunoSEQ Assay, a bias-controlled multiplex PCR. In the original analysis: Within the assay, amplification of reference gene primers was used to estimate how many nucleated cells each sample contained. Sequence reads were collapsed and filtered to measure the absolute abundance of every unique TCRbeta CDR3 rearrangement. For each sample, productive Simpson clonality was calculated by taking the square root of Simpson's diversity index across productive rearrangements. Held by TCRdb, this immuneACCESS table contains in-frame sequences only and omits some clones. Under half of the omission traces to an unresolved V gene where checked; the cause of the rest is unknown. V and J calls and clone size are as listed in that table; D and trimming were resolved from the DNA. Here the sample has roughly 400,000 clones; about nine tenths occur a single time. The leading ten clones occupy 1.5% to 2% of the sample.

In this sample, this clone turned up once. Its antigen target is currently unknown. Qualities for individual bases were not recorded, and no much larger clone is one base off. The CDR3, from cysteine to phenylalanine, totals 12 residues. Kept here is only the CDR3 DNA, which spans 36 bases and is read in frame from base 1. CDR1 and CDR2 were assigned from the germline V gene as ENHRY and SYGVKD. V is shortened by 0 bases, J by 10 bases, and the region joining them spans 7 bases. In the prospective study, participants were 18 to 89 years old, resided in 25 or so geographic areas of the United States, and were enrolled through a virtual design. To assign participants to cohorts, the prospective study relied on clinical history that participants themselves reported in a screening survey and a study questionnaire. ImmuneRACE Cohort 3 recovered participants were defined by two consecutive negative NP/OP PCR tests, healthcare professional clearance, or symptom resolution. Mobile phlebotomists in the prospective study collected whole blood, serum and a nasopharyngeal or oropharyngeal swab from every participant. Over a roughly 2-month period, participants in the prospective study had the option of providing additional blood draws and questionnaires. Before DNA extraction, prospective study blood samples were shipped either frozen or at room temperature.

Sequencing input: PBMCs or T cells enriched from blood (not recorded which). This clonotype originated in a woman aged 25-40 years who had recovered from COVID-19. The chain is made from TRBV10-3 and TRBJ2-1, with the D gene call left open. The nucleotide sequence is TGTGCCATCAGTGAGTCGTTTGCGGAGCAGTTCTTC. Its translation is CAISESFAEQFF.